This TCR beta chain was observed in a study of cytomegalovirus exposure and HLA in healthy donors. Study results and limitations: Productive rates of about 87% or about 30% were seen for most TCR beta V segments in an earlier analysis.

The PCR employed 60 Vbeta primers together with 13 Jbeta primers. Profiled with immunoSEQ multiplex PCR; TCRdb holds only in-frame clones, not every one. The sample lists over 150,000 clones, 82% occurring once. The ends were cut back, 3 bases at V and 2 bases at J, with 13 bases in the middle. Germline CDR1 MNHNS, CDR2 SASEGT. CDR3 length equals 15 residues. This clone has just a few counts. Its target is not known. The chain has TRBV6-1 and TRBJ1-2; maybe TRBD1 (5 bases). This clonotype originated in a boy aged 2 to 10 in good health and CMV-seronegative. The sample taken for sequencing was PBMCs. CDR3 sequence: CASSDSGGVNYGYTF. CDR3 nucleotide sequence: TGTGCCAGCAGTGATTCGGGGGGAGTCAACTATGGCTACACCTTC.